One sample yielded the 26 T cell receptor beta chains listed below, sequenced in a study of patients and donors after allogeneic stem cell transplantation. TCRdb passed the RT-PCR reads through MiXCR, listing each CDR3 protein once. The sample shows some 160,000 distinct CDR3 sequences, roughly 22% of them seen only once. The sample taken for sequencing was blood, either unsorted or a sorted T cell fraction (not recorded which). These receptors were obtained from a human donor who was either an allogeneic HSCT recipient or a stem cell or donor lymphocyte infusion donor (not recorded which). It is not recorded whose cells these are; they may come from a transplant donor.

V usage is TRBV24-1 and J usage is TRBJ2-1; maybe TRBD1 (6 bases). Per germline, CDR1 KGHDR and CDR2 SFDVKD. V was trimmed by 1 base and J by 4 bases, leaving 13 bases between them. CDR3 length equals 16 residues. CDR3 bases: TGTGCCACCAGTGATTTTAGAGGGGGAAGATACAATGAGCAGTTCTTC. This sequence encodes CATSDFRGGRYNEQFF.

This clonotype was seen a few times. V gene TRBV7-9 combines with J gene TRBJ1-3, with D maybe TRBD1 (5 bases). Trimming shortened V by 5 bases and J by 1 base, and 12 bases separated the two germline ends. Germline values: CDR1 SEHNR, CDR2 FQNEAQ (reference sequence). This CDR3 comprises 15 residues. CDR3 sequence: CASSDPRGSGNTIYF. The DNA of the CDR3 is TGTGCCAGCAGCGACCCGAGGGGTTCTGGAAACACCATATATTTT.

This sequence joins TRBV7-2 and TRBJ2-5; tentatively, D is TRBD2 (6 bases). This CDR3 comprises 15 residues. V dropped 1 base and J dropped 3 bases, with 12 bases sitting between them. Per germline, CDR1 SGHTA and CDR2 FQGNSA. The CDR3 spells CASSLVSWGEETQYF. The CDR3 region has the DNA TGTGCCAGCAGCTTAGTTAGTTGGGGGGAAGAGACCCAGTACTTC.

The chain recombines TRBV4-2 with TRBJ2-7; TRBD1 matches at 7 bases. The junction had 11 bases not matched to a gene; V was cut back by 4 bases and J by 2 bases. Germline loops: CDR1 LGHNA, CDR2 YNFKEQ. The CDR3 has 16 residues. CDR3 protein: CASSPLGQVLTYEQYF. CDR3 DNA: TGTGCCAGCAGCCCACTTGGACAGGTTTTGACCTACGAGCAGTACTTC.

The rearrangement uses TRBV5-1 and TRBJ1-2; tentative D call: TRBD1 (6 bases). The CDR3 extends over 16 amino acids. The V end lost 3 bases, the J end lost 4 bases, and 19 bases lay between the germline ends. Germline V lookup: CDR1 SGHRS, CDR2 YFSETQ. CDR3 in amino acids: CASSSLDRINPYGYTF. In DNA, the CDR3 is TGCGCCAGCAGCTCCCTCGACAGGATCAACCCCTATGGCTACACCTTC.

This clonotype was counted only a few times. The V call is TRBV29-1, the J call TRBJ2-1; perhaps D is TRBD1 or TRBD2 (6 bases each). Germline values: CDR1 SQVTM, CDR2 ANQGSEA. The CDR3 spans 17 residues. V was pared by 4 bases and J by 1 base, with 20 bases between. CDR3 protein: CSVANVGGKGSYNEQFF. CDR3 sequence (DNA): TGCAGCGTTGCTAACGTGGGGGGCAAGGGGTCCTACAATGAGCAGTTCTTC.

The CDR3 DNA is TGTGCCAGCAGCGCCCAGGGGGCATCCTCCTACGAGCAGTACTTC. Translated, it gives CASSAQGASSYEQYF. This chain connects TRBV9 to TRBJ2-7; 8 bases align to TRBD1. Germline V CDR1 and CDR2: SGDLS, YYNGEE. V trimming: 3 bases; J trimming: 0 bases; junction bases outside the gene matches: 5. CDR3 length: 15 amino acids.

The J gene is TRBJ1-2, the V gene TRBV10-3; TRBD1 matches 9 bases. The CDR3 totals 16 residues. The germline gives CDR1 ENHRY, CDR2 SYGVKD. J was trimmed by 3 bases and V by 2 bases; bases with no gene match: 7. CDR3 nucleotide sequence: TGTGCCATCAGTGAGGCCCGGGACAGGGTCGACTATGGCTACACCTTC. This gives the protein CAISEARDRVDYGYTF.

This clonotype was seen a few times. The chain employs TRBV12-3 or TRBV12-4 and TRBJ1-4, with 11 positions matching TRBD1. J gave up 7 bases and V 5 bases, and 9 bases lay outside the gene matches. The CDR3 is made up of 16 amino acids. In DNA, the CDR3 is TGTGCCAGCAGTACCCCGGAGGGACAGGGGGGTGAAAAACTGTTTTTT. This gives the protein CASSTPEGQGGEKLFF.

The chain employs TRBV29-1 and TRBJ2-7, with TRBD1 matching over 8 bases. Germline CDR1 SQVTM, CDR2 ANQGSEA. Germline trimming cut 6 bases from V and 2 bases from J; bases unmatched to any gene: 0. The CDR3 contains 11 residues. CDR3 bases: TGCAGCGTGGGACAGGCCTACGAGCAGTACTTC. Protein: CSVGQAYEQYF.

The chain couples TRBV5-6 to TRBJ1-5; D remains unclear. The CDR3 loop spans 15 amino acids. The V gene's germline CDR1 is SGHDT and CDR2 YYEEEE. V lost 4 bases and J 7 bases, leaving 18 bases between the germline ends. The CDR3 spells CASSLQGPSYQPQHF. The CDR3 DNA follows: TGTGCCAGCAGCCTCCAAGGACCGTCGTACCAGCCCCAGCATTTT.

This clonotype came up a few times. The chain carries TRBV6-5 and TRBJ2-1; 10 bases are a match to TRBD2. V lost 4 bases, J lost 8 bases, and 5 bases stayed unmatched. Germline lookup yields CDR1 MNHEY and CDR2 SVGAGI. This CDR3 is built from 14 residues. This chain's CDR3 is CASSSGLARDEQFF. For the CDR3, the DNA is TGTGCCAGCAGTTCGGGACTAGCGCGCGATGAGCAGTTCTTC.

Worth noting for this clonotype: Without the conserved terminal phenylalanine or tryptophan, this CDR3 likely stems from a read error. This chain connects TRBV5-1 to TRBJ1-1, with 11 nucleotides matching TRBD1. This CDR3 is built from 17 residues. Trimming cost V 4 bases and J 3 bases; bases outside gene matches: 11. Germline V gene data show CDR1 as SGHRS and CDR2 as YFSETQ. Written as DNA, the CDR3 is TGCGCCAGCAGCCAAAGGTGGACAGGGGGCGGGTACACTGAAGCTTTCTCT. It translates to CASSQRWTGGGYTEAFS.

This clonotype was seen only a few times. As DNA, the CDR3 is TGTGCCAGCAGTGAAACGGTACAGGGGGCAACAGATACGCAGTATTTT. Translating it yields CASSETVQGATDTQYF. The chain joins TRBV6-1 to TRBJ2-3, with TRBD1 matching over 9 bases. Germline values: CDR1 MNHNS, CDR2 SASEGT. The CDR3 has 16 residues. V lost 2 bases, J lost 3 bases, and 6 bases stayed unmatched.

The chain joins TRBV10-3 to TRBJ2-1, with D uncertain. Looked up from germline, CDR1 is ENHRY and CDR2 is SYGVKD. The V end lost 7 bases, the J end lost 7 bases, and 20 bases lay between the germline ends. The CDR3 loop spans 15 amino acids. CDR3 residues: CAITNRPWFVNEQFF. In DNA form, the CDR3 reads TGTGCCATCACCAACAGACCCTGGTTTGTGAATGAGCAGTTCTTC.

This clonotype was counted only a few times. The chain employs TRBV3-1 and TRBJ2-7; D ambiguous. Germline CDR1 reads LGHDT; CDR2 reads YNNKEL (reference sequence). This CDR3 is 12 amino acids long. Deletions cut 2 bases from V and 2 bases from J, with 4 bases between. The DNA of the CDR3 is TGTGCCAGCAGCCAAACGACCTACGAGCAGTACTTC. Translating it yields CASSQTTYEQYF.

This rearrangement joins TRBV2 to TRBJ2-2; D is perhaps TRBD2 (5 bases). There are 16 residues in the CDR3. V lost 7 bases and J lost 1, with 16 bases in between. The germline V gene has CDR1 SNHLY and CDR2 FYNNEI. The CDR3 protein is CASTLGGELNTGELFF. CDR3 sequence (DNA): TGTGCCAGCACCCTCGGAGGCGAACTGAACACCGGGGAGCTGTTTTTT.

This clonotype came up many times. The chain is built from TRBV12-3 or TRBV12-4 and TRBJ1-4; D gene uncertain. The CDR3 contains 14 residues. Trimming removed 2 bases from V and 8 bases from J, with 12 bases in between. DNA of the CDR3: TGTGCCAGCAGTTTAACACCCCGCGGCGAAAAACTGTTTTTT. Protein sequence: CASSLTPRGEKLFF.

The rearrangement joins TRBV30 to TRBJ1-2; TRBD1 aligns across 10 bases. V gave up 8 bases and J gave up 3 bases; unmatched junction bases: 6. CDR1 and CDR2 from the germline V gene are GTSNPN and SVGIG (reference sequence). The CDR3 sequence is 13 residues long. The CDR3 DNA reads as TGTGCCCCAGGGACAGGGGATGACTATGGCTACACCTTC. It is translated as CAPGTGDDYGYTF. Drawing the rest from reference TRBV30 and TRBJ1-2, the complete variable domain is SQTIHQWPATLVQPVGSPLSLECTVEGTSNPNLYWYRQAAGRGLQLLFYSVGIGQISSEVPQNLSASRPQDRQFILSSKKLLLSDSGFYLCAPGTGDDYGYTFGSGTRLTVV.

This clonotype was seen only a few times. V is TRBV30 and J is TRBJ2-2; 9 bases are a match to TRBD1. This CDR3 is 13 amino acids long. Germline trimming cut 0 bases from V and 13 bases from J; bases unmatched to any gene: 6. In germline, CDR1 is GTSNPN, CDR2 SVGIG (reference sequence). CDR3 in amino acids: CAWSVQGTGWLFF. Written as DNA, the CDR3 is TGTGCCTGGAGTGTACAGGGGACAGGGTGGCTGTTTTTT. The variable domain in full, with the rest retrieved from reference TRBV30 and TRBJ2-2, is SQTIHQWPATLVQPVGSPLSLECTVEGTSNPNLYWYRQAAGRGLQLLFYSVGIGQISSEVPQNLSASRPQDRQFILSSKKLLLSDSGFYLCAWSVQGTGWLFFGEGSRLTVL.

This clonotype was counted between two and nine times. This sequence joins TRBV15 and TRBJ2-7; D is perhaps TRBD1 (5 bases). Germline V gene lookup returns CDR1 LNHNV and CDR2 YYDKDF (reference sequence). The CDR3 is 17 amino acids. Trimming pared 0 bases from V and 2 bases from J, leaving 17 bases between. The CDR3 DNA reads TGTGCCACCAGCAGAGATTGGTACAGGATAGTACCCTACGAGCAGTACTTC. It yields the protein CATSRDWYRIVPYEQYF.

The sample holds a few counts of this clonotype. The chain has TRBV7-3 and TRBJ1-1; D is undetermined. Trimming stripped 5 bases from V and 0 bases from J, with 13 bases between. Germline-derived CDR1 and CDR2 are SGHTA and FQGTGA. The CDR3 spans 15 residues. The CDR3 spells CASSPGVVMNTEAFF. The CDR3, as DNA: TGTGCCAGCAGCCCAGGTGTCGTAATGAACACTGAAGCTTTCTTT.

The chain links TRBV12-3 or TRBV12-4 to TRBJ2-1; possible D gene TRBD1, 5 bases. This CDR3 contains 14 residues. Trimming pared 0 bases from V and 8 bases from J, leaving 11 bases between. The chain's CDR3 is CASSLAILQDEQFF. In DNA form, the CDR3 reads TGTGCCAGCAGTTTAGCCATTCTACAGGATGAGCAGTTCTTC.

This clonotype appeared many times. The chain combines TRBV2 with TRBJ1-5, with a weak D call TRBD1 (6 bases). Deletions cut 2 bases from V and 6 bases from J, with 14 bases between. The CDR3 is made up of 15 amino acids. The germline V gene encodes CDR1 SNHLY and CDR2 FYNNEI. CDR3 nucleotide sequence: TGTGCCAGCAGTGAAACGCCAGGGGCGGTTCAGCCCCAGCATTTT. It encodes CASSETPGAVQPQHF. The whole variable domain, filled in from reference TRBV2 and TRBJ1-5, reads EPEVTQTPSHQVTQMGQEVILRCVPISNHLYFYWYRQILGQKVEFLVSFYNNEISEKSEIFDDQFSVERPDGSNFTLKIRSTKLEDSAMYFCASSETPGAVQPQHFGDGTRLSIL.

The J gene is TRBJ1-1, the V gene TRBV5-1; no definite D call. The germline V and J ends were trimmed by 4 bases and 1 base, with 14 bases remaining between them. This CDR3 region has 15 residues. Germline V gives CDR1 SGHRS, CDR2 YFSETQ. The CDR3 reads CASSGRGLGNTEAFF. CDR3 DNA sequence: TGCGCCAGCAGCGGTCGAGGGTTGGGGAACACTGAAGCTTTCTTT. Variable domain in full (rest from reference TRBV5-1 and TRBJ1-1): KAGVTQTPRYLIKTRGQQVTLSCSPISGHRSVSWYQQTPGQGLQFLFEYFSETQRNKGNFPGRFSGRQFSNSRSEMNVSTLELGDSALYLCASSGRGLGNTEAFFGQGTRLTVV.

The genes are TRBV7-9 and TRBJ2-2; no clear D gene. The V gene lost 0 bases and the J gene lost 7 bases, with 6 bases spanning the gap. CDR3 length: 13 residues. From germline, CDR1 is SEHNR and CDR2 FQNEAQ (reference sequence). CDR3 DNA: TGTGCCAGCAGCTTAGCTGCTAGCGGGGAGCTGTTTTTT. Its protein product is CASSLAASGELFF.